The T cell receptor (beta chain) under discussion was sequenced for a study of identical twins. Study-wide results and limits: Its conclusions, products of cross-sectional statistical analysis, did not come from following the same donors.

This clonotype was detected a few times. Antigen unknown. Template switching, a step in the protocol, added a universal primer site, and cDNA carried unique molecular identifiers. TCRdb reprocessed the 5' RACE reads with MiXCR, giving one entry per CDR3 protein. The sample lists 750,000 to 950,000 distinct CDR3 sequences; around an eighth were seen once. This CDR3 is built from 16 residues. The germline V gene has CDR1 SGHTA and CDR2 FQGNSA. J lost 5 bases, V lost 6 bases, and 9 bases had no gene match. Another study also made use of these data, one on yellow fever vaccine responses in identical twins.

The TCR sequence derives from a woman aged 18-29 years in good health. The sequencing input was PBMCs. The chain couples TRBV7-2 to TRBJ2-5; 13 bases agree with TRBD2. The CDR3: CASRARLAGGGETQYF. Here the CDR3 DNA reads TGTGCCAGCAGGGCAAGACTAGCGGGAGGTGGGGAGACCCAGTACTTC.